This is a list of T cell receptor beta chains from one sample in a study of blood T cell repertoires in COVID-19. Generated by immunoSEQ multiplex PCR, the TCRdb table keeps only in-frame clones and is missing some. Here the sample spans roughly 250,000 clones, about 80% being singletons. The sequenced material came from peripheral blood. The source is an elderly woman with acute or convalescent COVID-19. Each CDR3 is given with its conserved first and last residue. Fields, in order: J gene, clone size, D gene, CDR3 length, V gene, CDR3 protein, CDR3 DNA. A D gene is named only where the DNA matches it firmly. Where a row states a size, it is once, few, many or the class of an expanded clone; other rows omit it.

J: TRBJ2-5
size: -
D: -
length: 15
V: TRBV9
CDR3: CASSAMGGFQETQYF
DNA: TGTGCCAGCAGCGCCATGGGGGGTTTCCAAGAGACCCAGTACTTC

J: TRBJ1-2
size: -
D: TRBD1
length: 12
V: TRBV24-1
CDR3: CPGQGVCYGYTF
DNA: TGCCCTGGACAGGGGGTATGCTATGGCTACACCTTC

J: TRBJ1-4
size: -
D: TRBD1
length: 16
V: TRBV19
CDR3: CASSMPRTGGYEKLFF
DNA: TGTGCCAGTAGTATGCCCCGGACAGGGGGCTATGAAAAACTGTTTTTT

J: TRBJ1-1
size: few
D: -
length: 14
V: TRBV12-5
CDR3: CASVEQGALTEAFF
DNA: TGTGCTAGTGTCGAACAGGGAGCCCTCACTGAAGCTTTCTTT

J: TRBJ2-2
size: -
D: -
length: 13
V: TRBV27
CDR3: CAIRGLNTGELFF
DNA: TGTGCCATCCGCGGACTAAACACCGGGGAGCTGTTTTTT

J: TRBJ2-3
size: -
D: TRBD1
length: 15
V: TRBV18
CDR3: CASSQDRGGTDTQYF
DNA: TGTGCCAGCTCACAAGACAGGGGGGGCACAGATACGCAGTATTTT

J: TRBJ1-1
size: -
D: TRBD1
length: 16
V: TRBV19
CDR3: CASSIAPGTANTEAFF
DNA: TGTGCCAGTAGTATAGCCCCCGGGACAGCGAACACTGAAGCTTTCTTT

J: TRBJ2-3
size: -
D: TRBD2
length: 15
V: TRBV10-3
CDR3: CAISGGGHNTDTQYF
DNA: TGTGCCATCAGCGGGGGGGGGCATAACACAGATACGCAGTATTTT

J: TRBJ1-1
size: -
D: TRBD1
length: 14
V: TRBV7-2
CDR3: CASSLQTGITEAFF
DNA: TGTGCCAGCAGCCTGCAGACAGGGATCACTGAAGCTTTCTTT

J: TRBJ1-4
size: -
D: -
length: 16
V: TRBV7-9
CDR3: CASSLARPTFNEKLFF
DNA: TGTGCCAGCAGCTTAGCTCGCCCCACTTTTAATGAAAAACTGTTTTTT

J: TRBJ2-5
size: -
D: TRBD2
length: 14
V: TRBV29-1
CDR3: CSHYVGLAGETQYF
DNA: TGCAGCCACTATGTGGGACTAGCGGGAGAGACCCAGTACTTC

J: TRBJ1-1
size: -
D: TRBD1
length: 14
V: TRBV5-4
CDR3: CASSAGQRNTEAFF
DNA: TGTGCCAGCAGCGCGGGACAGCGGAACACTGAAGCTTTCTTT

J: TRBJ2-3
size: few
D: TRBD1
length: 18
V: TRBV7-8
CDR3: CASSLGIGGTGATDTQYF
DNA: TGTGCCAGCAGCTTAGGTATAGGGGGGACAGGGGCGACAGATACGCAGTATTTT

J: TRBJ2-4
size: -
D: TRBD2
length: 17
V: TRBV11-2
CDR3: CASSWVFSGGTKNIQYF
DNA: TGTGCCAGCAGCTGGGTGTTTAGCGGGGGGACCAAAAACATTCAGTACTTC

J: TRBJ2-5
size: -
D: -
length: 12
V: TRBV6-5
CDR3: CASSPRQETQYF
DNA: TGTGCCAGCAGTCCTAGACAAGAGACCCAGTACTTC

J: TRBJ1-3
size: -
D: TRBD1
length: 17
V: TRBV11-2
CDR3: CASRRRQGVNSGNTIYF
DNA: TGTGCCAGCAGGCGGAGACAGGGGGTAAACTCTGGAAACACCATATATTTT

J: TRBJ1-5
size: once
D: -
length: 12
V: TRBV18
CDR3: CASSPDNQPQHF
DNA: TGTGCCAGCTCTCCTGACAACCAGCCCCAGCATTTT

J: TRBJ2-3
size: -
D: TRBD1
length: 14
V: TRBV5-1
CDR3: CASSQGQATDTQYF
DNA: TGCGCCAGCAGCCAGGGACAGGCCACAGATACGCAGTATTTT

J: TRBJ2-5
size: many
D: -
length: 12
V: TRBV11-1
CDR3: CASRDLGETQYF
DNA: TGTGCCAGCAGGGACTTAGGGGAGACCCAGTACTTC

J: TRBJ2-1
size: -
D: TRBD2
length: 17
V: TRBV18
CDR3: CASSPRPVAGADNEQFF
DNA: TGTGCCAGCTCACCCCGTCCGGTAGCGGGGGCCGACAATGAGCAGTTCTTC

J: TRBJ1-1
size: few
D: TRBD1
length: 15
V: TRBV6-5
CDR3: CASSYSTGRNTEAFF
DNA: TGTGCCAGCAGTTACTCGACAGGGCGGAACACTGAAGCTTTCTTT

J: TRBJ1-5
size: once
D: -
length: 12
V: TRBV14
CDR3: CASSHRNQPQHF
DNA: TGTGCCAGCAGCCACCGTAATCAGCCCCAGCATTTT